This T cell receptor beta chain was observed in a study of cytomegalovirus exposure and HLA in healthy donors. V was trimmed by 5 bases and J by 8 bases, leaving 9 bases between them. The germline CDR1 and CDR2 sequences are SNHLY and FYNNEI. The CDR3 totals 12 residues. Concerning this clone itself: Its antigen is as yet unknown.

Nominally healthy donors were sampled, though unrecorded immune exposures were likely. Points from the study as a whole: One variant, a missense change in DCLRE1C, was linked in a later analysis to TCR beta V- and J-gene trimming. Productive status was seen about 87% or about 30% of the time for most TCR beta V segments in an earlier analysis. Some V segments could not be told apart, so they were left out, TRBV6-2 and TRBV6-3 among them.

PCR primers comprised 60 Vbeta and 13 Jbeta primers. Data came from immunoSEQ multiplex PCR; TCRdb stores just in-frame clones and leaves some out. The table shows about 160,000 clones, with under 85% occurring only once. The TCR originated in a woman aged 25-40 years in good health and CMV-seronegative. What was sequenced was PBMCs. The genes are TRBV2 and TRBJ1-4; D call uncertain. The CDR3 DNA is TGTGCCAGCAGTCTTCCCCGGGAAAAACTGTTTTTT. Protein: CASSLPREKLFF.